The clone carrying this TCR beta chain has at least ten counts. TCR beta VDJ combinations and CDR3 sequences were profiled from genomic DNA. MiXCR, applied by TCRdb to the reads, yields one record per CDR3 protein. The sample yields 400,000 to 450,000 distinct CDR3 sequences, around 72% seen once. The data were taken from a study of CD8+CD57+ T cells in acquired aplastic anemia. Germline V CDR1 and CDR2: DFQATT, SNEGSKA (reference sequence). CDR3 length equals 14 residues. J was trimmed by 4 bases and V by 2 bases; bases with no gene match: 5. Input material: sorted CD4+, CD8+, or CD8+CD57+ T cells (not recorded which) from PBMCs. The gene calls are TRBV20-1 and TRBJ2-1; 7 bases map to TRBD1. This clonotype was sampled from a human donor in good health, serving as a control. The CDR3 sequence: CSARLQDRYNEQFF. CDR3 nucleotides: TGCAGTGCTAGACTTCAGGACAGGTACAATGAGCAGTTCTTC.